This is a list of T cell receptor beta chains from one sample in a study of T cell responses to AZD1222 COVID-19 vaccine. The repertoire was sequenced with immunoSEQ multiplex PCR; TCRdb's copy has only in-frame clones and lacks some. This sample has about 110,000 clones; 82% occur once, and the top ten carry approximately 5%. Sequenced here: peripheral blood, sampled on day 0 of AZD1222 vaccination. The source of these receptors is an adult in good health. The CDR3 runs from the conserved cysteine through the conserved F or W. A D gene is named only where the DNA matches it firmly. Clone size is shown for a subset of rows, as once, few, many or a class of expanded clone.

>-|TRBV5-5|-|TRBJ1-2
TGTGCCAGCAGCCCTACCCTTCTTCGACAGGAGTTGAACTATGGCTACACCTTC
CASSPTLLRQELNYGYTF
>-|TRBV7-2|-|TRBJ2-2
TGTGCCAGCACCCCAGCGGTGAACACCGGGGAGCTGTTTTTT
CASTPAVNTGELFF
>-|TRBV7-9|few|TRBJ1-2
TGTGCCAGCAGCTCGTCCGCAGTCTATGGCTACACCTTC
CASSSSAVYGYTF
>-|TRBV7-3|few|TRBJ2-1
TGTGCCAGCAGCGATGGCCAGGGGAATGAGCAGTTCTTC
CASSDGQGNEQFF
>-|TRBV6-5|-|TRBJ2-7
TGTGCCGTACGGGGCTCCTCCTACGAGCAGTACTTC
CAVRGSSYEQYF
>TRBD2|TRBV27|-|TRBJ2-1
TGTGCCAGCAGTCCGCAGATAGCGGGGGGCCACGATGAGCAGTTCTTC
CASSPQIAGGHDEQFF
>-|TRBV5-4|many|TRBJ1-2
TGTGCCAGCAGCTTGGACAGGGCGGTAGACTATGGCTACACCTTC
CASSLDRAVDYGYTF
>TRBD1|TRBV19|-|TRBJ2-3
TGTGCCAGTAGTATATCACAGGGGCGAGATACGCAGTATTTT
CASSISQGRDTQYF
>-|TRBV18|-|TRBJ2-5
TGTGCCAGCTCACTGAGGGGCAAAGAGACCCAGTACTTC
CASSLRGKETQYF
>TRBD1|TRBV7-2|-|TRBJ2-2
TGTGCCAGCAGCCCTCGGGACAGGGGGAACACCGGGGAGCTGTTTTTT
CASSPRDRGNTGELFF
>-|TRBV10-1|-|TRBJ1-1
TGCGCCAGTCGGGTGACCCACCCAGGGCACAACACTGAAGCTTTCTTT
CASRVTHPGHNTEAFF
>-|TRBV5-8|-|TRBJ1-2
TGTGCCAGCAGCCCTAAAGGACGGTCAGACTATGGCTACACCTTC
CASSPKGRSDYGYTF
>TRBD1|TRBV7-9|-|TRBJ2-3
TGTGCCAGCAGCGAGGGACAGGGGAGGCCAGATACGCAGTATTTT
CASSEGQGRPDTQYF
>TRBD1|TRBV10-3|-|TRBJ2-4
TGTGCCATCAGCGACAGGGGAGACATTCAGTACTTC
CAISDRGDIQYF
>-|TRBV18|-|TRBJ2-7
TGTGCCAGCTCACCAACAGTCTACGAGCAGTACTTC
CASSPTVYEQYF
>-|TRBV21-1|-|TRBJ1-5
TGTGCCAGCAGCGCCCGAGACCTGGGTAGCAATCAGCCCCAGCATTTT
CASSARDLGSNQPQHF
>-|TRBV4-3|-|TRBJ1-6
TGCGCCAGCAGCCAAGGAGCCTCCATCTCCTATAATTCACCCCTCCACTTT
CASSQGASISYNSPLHF
>-|TRBV2|-|TRBJ2-4
TGTGCCAGCAGTTTTAACGAATTAGCCAAAAACATTCAGTACTTC
CASSFNELAKNIQYF
>-|TRBV9|-|TRBJ2-5
TGTGCCAGCAGCGTAGCAGGGTGGGGGGAGACCCAGTACTTC
CASSVAGWGETQYF
>TRBD1|TRBV7-7|-|TRBJ1-1
TGTGCCAGCAGCCCATTACAGGGGACTGAAGCTTTCTTT
CASSPLQGTEAFF
>-|TRBV6-5|-|TRBJ2-5
TGTGCCAGCAGGACCAACAGGGCCTGGGAGACCCAGTACTTC
CASRTNRAWETQYF
>-|TRBV19|-|TRBJ1-6
TGTGCCAGTAGTATAGAAGGGGCGATAGACTCACCCCTCCACTTT
CASSIEGAIDSPLHF
>TRBD1|TRBV19|-|TRBJ1-1
TGTGCCAGTAGTTCCGGGACAGGAGCTTTCTTT
CASSSGTGAFF
>TRBD1|TRBV4-3|-|TRBJ1-2
TGCGCCAGCAGCCACGATTGGGACAGGACCTCTGGCTACACCTTC
CASSHDWDRTSGYTF
>-|TRBV27|-|TRBJ2-3
TGTGCCAGCGGGATGGCTAGCACAGATACGCAGTATTTT
CASGMASTDTQYF
>-|TRBV7-2|once|TRBJ1-2
TGTGCCAGCAGCTTAGTTTACCCGATCTATGGCTACACCTTC
CASSLVYPIYGYTF
>-|TRBV5-4|-|TRBJ2-3
TGTGCCAGCAGCTGGGGGGCCTTGGCAGATACGCAGTATTTT
CASSWGALADTQYF
>TRBD1|TRBV14|-|TRBJ1-2
TGTGCCAGCAGCCAATGGACAGGCGGCTATGGCTACACCTTC
CASSQWTGGYGYTF
>-|TRBV4-1|-|TRBJ1-6
TGCGCCAGCAGCCAAGGCAGGGAAAATTCACCCCTCCACTTT
CASSQGRENSPLHF
>TRBD1|TRBV7-2|-|TRBJ1-1
TGTGCCAGCAGCCTGCGGACAGGGGTGGACACTGAAGCTTTCTTT
CASSLRTGVDTEAFF
>-|TRBV7-9|-|TRBJ1-3
TGTGCCGGAGTATCGGGGCTCGGTGGAAACACCATATATTTT
CAGVSGLGGNTIYF
>-|TRBV5-1|-|TRBJ2-2
TGCGCCAGCAGCTTGGCGACAGTCACCGGGGAGCTGTTTTTT
CASSLATVTGELFF
>-|TRBV12-5|-|TRBJ1-2
TGTGCTAGTGGTTTGAACCCAACACAGGGAACTAATGGCTACACCTTC
CASGLNPTQGTNGYTF
>-|TRBV4-1|-|TRBJ1-2
TGCGCCAGCAGCCAACGCGGGAGCTACACCTTC
CASSQRGSYTF
>-|TRBV5-5|few|TRBJ2-7
TGTGCCAGCAGCTTGGTTTTAGGCTACGAGCAGTACTTC
CASSLVLGYEQYF
>-|TRBV7-2|few|TRBJ1-2
TGTGCCAGCAGCTCACCGGGGGGGTTTTGGGGCTACACCTTC
CASSSPGGFWGYTF
>-|TRBV30|-|TRBJ1-1
TGTGCCTGGATGGGAGGGATTGAAGCTTTCTTT
CAWMGGIEAFF
>-|TRBV5-5|-|TRBJ1-2
TGTGCCAGCAGCTTGGAATGGAACAGCAACTATGGCTACACCTTC
CASSLEWNSNYGYTF
>TRBD1|TRBV30|-|TRBJ1-2
TGTGCCGGGCACAGGGGGTCCTTCCATGGCTACACCTTC
CAGHRGSFHGYTF
>-|TRBV4-2|few|TRBJ1-1
TGTGCCAGCAGCCAAGATGATACAACCGGCCAAGCTTTCTTT
CASSQDDTTGQAFF
>-|TRBV20-1|-|TRBJ2-6
TGCAGTGCTAGTGACCACTCTGGGGCCAACGTCCTGACTTTC
CSASDHSGANVLTF
>TRBD2|TRBV5-1|-|TRBJ2-2
TGCGCCAGCAGCCCCGGGGGGGAGGAGCTGTTTTTT
CASSPGGEELFF
>TRBD2|TRBV4-3|-|TRBJ2-1
TGCGCCAGCAGCCTGGGGACTAGCGGGGGTCATGAGCAGTTCTTC
CASSLGTSGGHEQFF
>TRBD1|TRBV7-9|-|TRBJ1-1
TGTGCCAGCAGCTTAGGACAGGGGGCGGAATTGCCTGAAGCTTTCTTT
CASSLGQGAELPEAFF
>-|TRBV24-1|-|TRBJ1-2
TGTGCCACCAGTGATGCAGGTGGCTATGGCTACACCTTC
CATSDAGGYGYTF
>TRBD2|TRBV7-2|-|TRBJ2-3
TGTGCCAGCAGCTTTGTGGGCGGGGGGGCCGAAGATACGCAGTATTTT
CASSFVGGGAEDTQYF